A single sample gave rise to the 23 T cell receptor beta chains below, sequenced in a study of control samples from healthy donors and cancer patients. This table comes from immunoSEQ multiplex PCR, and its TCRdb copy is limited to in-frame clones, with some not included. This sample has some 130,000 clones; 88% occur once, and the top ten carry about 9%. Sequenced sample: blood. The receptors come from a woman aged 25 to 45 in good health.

Here the CDR3 reads CASSLILFGEQYF. CDR3 bases: TGCGCCAGCAGCTTGATACTCTTCGGCGAGCAGTACTTC. The rearrangement joins TRBV5-1 to TRBJ2-7; D unclear. The V gene lost 1 base and the J gene lost 6 bases, with 11 bases spanning the gap. Looked up from germline, CDR1 is SGHRS and CDR2 is YFSETQ. The CDR3 contains 13 residues.

The CDR3 DNA is TGTGCCAGTAGTATGGGGGAGACCCAGTACTTC. It is translated as CASSMGETQYF. The V gene is TRBV19, the J gene TRBJ2-5; D remains unclear. Trimming stripped 3 bases from V and 5 bases from J, with 4 bases between. Looked up from germline, CDR1 is LNHDA and CDR2 is SQIVND (reference sequence). The CDR3 runs to 11 residues.

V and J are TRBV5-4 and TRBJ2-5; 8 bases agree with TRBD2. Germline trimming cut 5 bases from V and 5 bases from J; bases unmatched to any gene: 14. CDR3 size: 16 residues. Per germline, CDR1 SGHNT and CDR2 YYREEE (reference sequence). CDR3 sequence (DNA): TGTGCCAGCAGTAAGGGCCGGGGACTAGTCCTGGAGACCCAGTACTTC. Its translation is CASSKGRGLVLETQYF.

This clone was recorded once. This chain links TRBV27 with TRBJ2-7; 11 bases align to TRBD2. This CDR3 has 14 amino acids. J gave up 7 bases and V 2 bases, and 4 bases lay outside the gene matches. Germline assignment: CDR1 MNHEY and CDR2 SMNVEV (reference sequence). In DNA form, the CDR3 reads TGTGCCAGCAGTTTAACTAGCGGGAGATGGGAGCAGTACTTC. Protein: CASSLTSGRWEQYF.

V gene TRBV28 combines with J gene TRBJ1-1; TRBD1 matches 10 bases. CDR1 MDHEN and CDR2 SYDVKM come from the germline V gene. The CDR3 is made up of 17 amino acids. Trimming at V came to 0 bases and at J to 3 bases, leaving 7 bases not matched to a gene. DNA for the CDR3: TGTGCCAGCAGTTTATGGACAGGGGGCGGGAGGGACACTGAAGCTTTCTTT. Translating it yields CASSLWTGGGRDTEAFF.

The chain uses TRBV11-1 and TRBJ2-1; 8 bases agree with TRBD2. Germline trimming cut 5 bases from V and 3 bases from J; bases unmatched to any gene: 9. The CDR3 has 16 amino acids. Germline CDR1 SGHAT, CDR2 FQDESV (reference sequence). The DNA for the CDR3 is TGTGCCAGCAGCCTCGAGGTAGCGGGGAGCTACAATGAGCAGTTCTTC. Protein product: CASSLEVAGSYNEQFF.

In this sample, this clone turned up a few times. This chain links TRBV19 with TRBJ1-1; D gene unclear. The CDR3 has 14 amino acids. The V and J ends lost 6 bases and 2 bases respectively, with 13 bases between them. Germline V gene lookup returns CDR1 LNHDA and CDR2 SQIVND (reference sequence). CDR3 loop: CASRFRSINTEAFF. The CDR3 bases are TGTGCCAGTAGATTCCGCAGCATAAACACTGAAGCTTTCTTT.

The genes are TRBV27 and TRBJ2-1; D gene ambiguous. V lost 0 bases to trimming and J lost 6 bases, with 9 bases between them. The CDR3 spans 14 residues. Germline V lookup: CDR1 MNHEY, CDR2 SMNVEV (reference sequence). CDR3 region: CASSLSNSFNEQFF. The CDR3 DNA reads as TGTGCCAGCAGTTTATCGAATAGCTTCAATGAGCAGTTCTTC.

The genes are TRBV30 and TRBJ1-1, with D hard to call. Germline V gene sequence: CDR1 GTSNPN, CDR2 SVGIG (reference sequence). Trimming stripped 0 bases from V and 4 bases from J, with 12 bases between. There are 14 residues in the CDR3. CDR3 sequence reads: CAWSVLGRGTEAFF. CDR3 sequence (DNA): TGTGCCTGGAGTGTACTAGGTCGAGGCACTGAAGCTTTCTTT.

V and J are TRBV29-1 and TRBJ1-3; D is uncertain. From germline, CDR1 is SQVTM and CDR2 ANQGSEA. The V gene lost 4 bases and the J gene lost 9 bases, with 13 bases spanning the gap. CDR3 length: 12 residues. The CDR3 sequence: CSVGEGEGTIYF. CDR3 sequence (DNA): TGCAGCGTTGGAGAGGGAGAAGGCACCATATATTTT.

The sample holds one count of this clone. DNA for the CDR3: TGCGCCAGCAGCTTATCCTCCGCGTCAACAGGAAACACCATATATTTT. Translation gives CASSLSSASTGNTIYF. The chain couples TRBV5-1 to TRBJ1-3; unclear D gene. V gave up 2 bases and J gave up 4 bases, with 16 bases separating them. Germline lookup yields CDR1 SGHRS and CDR2 YFSETQ. The CDR3 contains 16 residues.

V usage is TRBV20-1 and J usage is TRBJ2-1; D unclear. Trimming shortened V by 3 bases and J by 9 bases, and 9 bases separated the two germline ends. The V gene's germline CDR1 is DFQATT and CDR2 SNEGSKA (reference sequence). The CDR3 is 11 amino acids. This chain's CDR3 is CSASREIEQFF. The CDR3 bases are TGCAGTGCTAGCCGCGAGATTGAGCAGTTCTTC.

The CDR3 region has the DNA TGTGCCAGCAGCGTAACAGGGGATTATACTGAAGCTTTCTTT. Residues: CASSVTGDYTEAFF. The V and J genes are TRBV6-4 and TRBJ1-1; 7 bases agree with TRBD1. This CDR3 is 14 amino acids long. In germline, CDR1 is MRHNA, CDR2 SNTAGT. The junction had 9 bases not matched to a gene; V was cut back by 6 bases and J by 5 bases.

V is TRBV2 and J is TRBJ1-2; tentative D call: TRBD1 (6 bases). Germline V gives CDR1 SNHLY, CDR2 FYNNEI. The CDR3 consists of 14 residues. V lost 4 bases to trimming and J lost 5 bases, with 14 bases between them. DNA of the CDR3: TGTGCCAGCAGTGCAAGTTCGACAGGATATGGCTACACCTTC. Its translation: CASSASSTGYGYTF.

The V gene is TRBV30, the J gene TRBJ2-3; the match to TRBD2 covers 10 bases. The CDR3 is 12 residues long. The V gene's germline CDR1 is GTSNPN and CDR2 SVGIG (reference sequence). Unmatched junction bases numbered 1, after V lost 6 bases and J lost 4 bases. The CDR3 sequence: CACGTSADTQYF. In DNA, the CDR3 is TGTGCCTGCGGGACTAGCGCAGATACGCAGTATTTT. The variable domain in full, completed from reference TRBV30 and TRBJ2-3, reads SQTIHQWPATLVQPVGSPLSLECTVEGTSNPNLYWYRQAAGRGLQLLFYSVGIGQISSEVPQNLSASRPQDRQFILSSKKLLLSDSGFYLCACGTSADTQYFGPGTRLTVL.

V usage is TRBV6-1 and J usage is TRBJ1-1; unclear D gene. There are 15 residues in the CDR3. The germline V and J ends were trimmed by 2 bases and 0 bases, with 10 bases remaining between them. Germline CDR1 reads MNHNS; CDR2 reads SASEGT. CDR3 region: CASSEWAELNTEAFF. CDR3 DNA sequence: TGTGCCAGCAGTGAATGGGCAGAGTTGAACACTGAAGCTTTCTTT.

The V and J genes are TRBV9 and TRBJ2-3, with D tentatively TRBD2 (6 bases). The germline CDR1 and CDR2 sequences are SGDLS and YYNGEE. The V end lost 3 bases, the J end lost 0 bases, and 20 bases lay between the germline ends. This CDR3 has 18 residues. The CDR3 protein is CASSGRESLRTSTDTQYF. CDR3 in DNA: TGTGCCAGCAGCGGGAGGGAGAGCCTCCGAACTAGCACAGATACGCAGTATTTT.

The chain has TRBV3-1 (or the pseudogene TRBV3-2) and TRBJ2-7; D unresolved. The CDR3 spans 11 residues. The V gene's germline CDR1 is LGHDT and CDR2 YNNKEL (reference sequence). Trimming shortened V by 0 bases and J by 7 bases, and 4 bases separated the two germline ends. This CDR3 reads CASSQEAEQYF. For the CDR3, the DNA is TGTGCCAGCAGCCAAGAAGCGGAGCAGTACTTC.

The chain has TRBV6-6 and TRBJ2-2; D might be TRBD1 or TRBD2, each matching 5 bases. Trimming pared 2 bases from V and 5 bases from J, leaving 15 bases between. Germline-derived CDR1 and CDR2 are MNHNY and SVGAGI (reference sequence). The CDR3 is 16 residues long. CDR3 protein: CASSYPGQRETGELFF. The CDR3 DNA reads TGTGCCAGCAGTTACCCCGGACAAAGGGAGACCGGGGAGCTGTTTTTT.

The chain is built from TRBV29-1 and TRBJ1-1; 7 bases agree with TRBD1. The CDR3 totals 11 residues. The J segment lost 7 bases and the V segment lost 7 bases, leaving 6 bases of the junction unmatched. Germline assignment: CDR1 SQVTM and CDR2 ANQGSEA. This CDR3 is CSGGTANEAFF. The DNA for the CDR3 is TGCAGCGGCGGGACAGCCAATGAAGCTTTCTTT.

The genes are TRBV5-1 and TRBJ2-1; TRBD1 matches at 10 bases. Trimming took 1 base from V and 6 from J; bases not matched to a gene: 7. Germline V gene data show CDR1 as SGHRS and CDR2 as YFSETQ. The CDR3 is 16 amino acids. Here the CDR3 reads CASSLIPGQGFNEQFF. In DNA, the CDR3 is TGCGCCAGCAGCTTGATACCGGGACAGGGGTTCAATGAGCAGTTCTTC.

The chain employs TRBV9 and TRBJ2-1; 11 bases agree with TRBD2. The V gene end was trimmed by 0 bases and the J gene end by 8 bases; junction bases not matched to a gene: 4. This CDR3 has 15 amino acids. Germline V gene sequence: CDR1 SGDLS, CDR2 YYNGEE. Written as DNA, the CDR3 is TGTGCCAGCAGCGTAGTAGCGGGAGGGTTCCATGAGCAGTTCTTC. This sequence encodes CASSVVAGGFHEQFF.

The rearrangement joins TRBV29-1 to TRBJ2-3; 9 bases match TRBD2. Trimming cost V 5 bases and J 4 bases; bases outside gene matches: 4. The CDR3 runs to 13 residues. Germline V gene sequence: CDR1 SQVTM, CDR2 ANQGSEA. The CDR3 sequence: CSVTVAGADTQYF. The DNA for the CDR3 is TGCAGCGTTACAGTAGCGGGAGCAGATACGCAGTATTTT.